This T cell receptor beta chain originates from a study of T cell repertoires in cytomegalovirus infection. Study-wide results and limits: Cumulated frequencies of public TCR beta families served to identify carriers of CMV plus the relevant HLA. CMV-specific TCR beta clonotypes restricted by HLA-C were the ones dominating the ex vivo response.

The CDR3 consists of 13 residues. Germline V gene data show CDR1 as LGHNA and CDR2 as YNFKEQ. Trimming shortened V by 4 bases and J by 3 bases, and 9 bases separated the two germline ends. TCRdb processed the reads anew with MiXCR; each CDR3 protein has one entry. The sample has a few hundred thousand distinct CDR3 sequences, 25% to 35% seen once. A remark on this clonotype: Its cognate antigen is unknown.

Sequencing used cultured PBMCs, obtained from culture after CMV antigen stimulation. The rearrangement links TRBV4-2 to TRBJ2-5; D gene uncertain. The origin of this receptor is a human donor in good health (CMV status not recorded). Some clones in this sample may be carry-over from other donors' samples. CDR3 loop: CASSPTSEETQYF. In DNA, the CDR3 is TGTGCCAGCAGCCCCACTTCGGAAGAGACCCAGTACTTC.